This T cell receptor (beta chain) was sequenced for a study of blood T cell repertoires in COVID-19 (dated by TCRdb to 2020 to 2022). About the investigation overall: Samples from collaborators originated in the United States, Italy and Spain and spanned both the acute and convalescent phases of COVID-19. The material from the prospective study consisted of cDNA or gDNA derived from T cells, B-cell-depleted T cells, or PBMCs. Where HLA class I and class II types were available, the types were taken from metadata supplied by the sample provider, not from assay-based typing. The samples were drawn from the first 160 participants of the ongoing ImmuneRACE study and from 1,200 or so subjects provided by 6 global collaborators. Deeply sampled blood TCRbeta repertoires from subjects exposed to, actively infected with, or recovered from COVID-19 were included in the dataset. The sample metadata nearly always contained a de-identified subject ID, COVID-19 status, age in years and sex. The repertoires were released in a freely available public database intended as a resource for research on the immune response to SARS-CoV-2.

On this clone: It has no known antigen specificity. Per-base qualities were not stored, and no clone one base away is much larger.

Study-wide conclusions, independent of this receptor: How much clinical and demographic metadata was included differed by source and by participant, and the metadata was provided uncurated.

TCRbeta CDR3 regions were amplified from genomic DNA by means of the immunoSEQ Assay, a bias-controlled multiplex PCR. Processing in the source paper ran as follows. The number of nucleated cells in each sample was estimated by amplification of reference gene primers within the assay. To quantify the absolute abundance of each unique TCRbeta CDR3 rearrangement, sequence reads were collapsed and filtered. For each sample, productive Simpson clonality was calculated as the square root of Simpson's diversity index across productive rearrangements. This is the immuneACCESS table as TCRdb keeps it, with only in-frame sequences that have V and J called. A part of the clones is gone; compared with another copy, unresolved V genes explain less than half, and the rest is unexplained. The V and J calls and clone size were taken over from that table, and D and trimming were inferred from the DNA. For this sample the table gives some 150,000 clones, of which roughly 84% were detected only once. The ten largest make up 1% to 1.2% of the sample.

Each collaborating institution followed its own protocols to collect whole blood in K2EDTA tubes. For TCRbeta analysis, collaborators shipped samples as frozen whole blood, isolated PBMCs, or DNA extracted from either of those sample types. From the cysteine through the phenylalanine, the CDR3 covers 12 amino acids. The only DNA kept is the CDR3, 36 bases in frame from the first base. V loses 4 bases, J loses 7 bases, and the germline ends lie 8 bases apart. From the germline V gene, CDR1 is SGDLS and CDR2 is YYNGEE. Sequences were obtained from peripheral blood. In this chain, TRBV9 is recombined with TRBJ2-2, with no confidently assigned D gene. The TCR was taken from a man aged 40-49 years with acute or convalescent COVID-19. CDR3 reads: CASSLASGELFF. The nucleotides read TGTGCCAGCAGCCTTGCTAGCGGGGAGCTGTTTTTT.